This TCR beta chain emerged from a study of T cells in Graves' hyperthyroidism and ophthalmopathy. Findings of the study overall: The model identified upcoming ophthalmopathy a median approximately 6.4 months ahead of onset. A model built on 13 V-J features separated ophthalmopathy from stable hyperthyroidism.

Amplified TCR beta CDR3 regions came from RNA transcripts. The TCR CDR3 was amplified in a first-round RT-PCR using the HTBI primer set. MiXCR was run by TCRdb on the multiplex PCR reads, yielding one entry per CDR3 protein. This sample carries 620,000 or so distinct CDR3 sequences, approximately 14% of them seen once, and the ten largest clones take 9.5% to 15%. Deletions cut 3 bases from V and 0 bases from J, with 5 bases between. There are 14 residues in the CDR3. The germline V gene has CDR1 ENHRY and CDR2 SYGVKD. This clonotype was observed many times. Its antigen is as yet unknown. The sequenced material came from blood. This receptor was identified in a woman aged 45 to 65 with Graves' ophthalmopathy. This chain links TRBV10-3 with TRBJ1-4; D remains ambiguous. As DNA, the CDR3 is TGTGCCATCAGTGACAGCTCAACTAATGAAAAACTGTTTTTT. Translating gives CAISDSSTNEKLFF.